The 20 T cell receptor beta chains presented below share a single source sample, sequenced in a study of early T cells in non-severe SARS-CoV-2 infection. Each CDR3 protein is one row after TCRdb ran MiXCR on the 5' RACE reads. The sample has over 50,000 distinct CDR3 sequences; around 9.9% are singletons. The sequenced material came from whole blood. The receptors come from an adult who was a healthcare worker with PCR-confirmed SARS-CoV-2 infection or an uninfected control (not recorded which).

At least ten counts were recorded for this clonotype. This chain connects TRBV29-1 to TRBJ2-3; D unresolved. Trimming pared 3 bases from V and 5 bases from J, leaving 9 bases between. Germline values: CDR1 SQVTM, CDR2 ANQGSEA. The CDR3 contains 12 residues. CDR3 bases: TGCAGCGTTGAGTTGGTACAAGATACGCAGTATTTT. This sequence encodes CSVELVQDTQYF.

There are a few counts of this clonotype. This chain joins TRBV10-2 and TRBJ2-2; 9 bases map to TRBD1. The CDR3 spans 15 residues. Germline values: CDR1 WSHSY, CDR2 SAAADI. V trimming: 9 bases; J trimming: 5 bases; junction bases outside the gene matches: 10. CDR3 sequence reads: CASRSGTGRTGELFF. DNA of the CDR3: TGCGCCAGTAGATCCGGGACAGGGAGGACCGGGGAGCTGTTTTTT.

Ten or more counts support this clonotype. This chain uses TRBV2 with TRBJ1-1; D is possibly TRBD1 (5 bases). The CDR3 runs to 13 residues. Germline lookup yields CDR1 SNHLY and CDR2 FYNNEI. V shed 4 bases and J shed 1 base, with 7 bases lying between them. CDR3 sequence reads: CASSGGRNTEAFF. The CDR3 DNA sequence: TGTGCCAGCAGTGGGGGACGGAACACTGAAGCTTTCTTT.

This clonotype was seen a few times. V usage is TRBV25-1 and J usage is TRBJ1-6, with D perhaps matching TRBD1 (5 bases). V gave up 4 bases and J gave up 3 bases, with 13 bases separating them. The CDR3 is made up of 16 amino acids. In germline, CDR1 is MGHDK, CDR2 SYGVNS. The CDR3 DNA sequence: TGTGCCAGCAGTGGAGGACCGGGACTCTATAATTCACCCCTCCACTTT. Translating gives CASSGGPGLYNSPLHF.

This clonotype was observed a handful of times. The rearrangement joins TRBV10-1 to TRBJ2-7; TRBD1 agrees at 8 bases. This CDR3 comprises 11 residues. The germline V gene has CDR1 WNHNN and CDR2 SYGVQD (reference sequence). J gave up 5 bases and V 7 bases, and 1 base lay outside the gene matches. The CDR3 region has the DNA TGCGCCAGCACGGACAGGGACGAGCAGTACGTC. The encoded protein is CASTDRDEQYV.

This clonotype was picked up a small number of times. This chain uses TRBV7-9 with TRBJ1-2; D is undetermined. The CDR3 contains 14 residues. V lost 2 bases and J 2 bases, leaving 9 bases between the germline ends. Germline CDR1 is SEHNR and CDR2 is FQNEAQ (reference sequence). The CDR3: CASSLTTGNYGYTF. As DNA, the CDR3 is TGTGCCAGCAGCTTAACTACGGGAAACTATGGCTACACCTTC.

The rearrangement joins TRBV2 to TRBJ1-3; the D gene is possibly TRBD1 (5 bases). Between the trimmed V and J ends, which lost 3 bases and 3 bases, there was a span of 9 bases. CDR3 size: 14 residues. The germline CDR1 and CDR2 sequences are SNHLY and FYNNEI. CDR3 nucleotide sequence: TGTGCCAGCAGTGAGTGGCAGGGTGGAAACACCATATATTTT. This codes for CASSEWQGGNTIYF.

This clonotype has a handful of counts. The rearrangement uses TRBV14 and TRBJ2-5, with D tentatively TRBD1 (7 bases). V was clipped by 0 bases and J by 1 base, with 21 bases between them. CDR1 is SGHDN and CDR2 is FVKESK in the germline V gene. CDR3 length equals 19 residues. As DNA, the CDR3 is TGTGCCAGCAGCCAAGATTTGGGGGGACAGCTAACCGTCCAAGAGACCCAGTACTTC. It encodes CASSQDLGGQLTVQETQYF.

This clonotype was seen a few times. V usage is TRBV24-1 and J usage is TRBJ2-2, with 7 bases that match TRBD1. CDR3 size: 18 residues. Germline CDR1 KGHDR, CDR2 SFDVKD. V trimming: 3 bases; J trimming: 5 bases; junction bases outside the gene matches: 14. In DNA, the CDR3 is TGTGCCACCAGTGATGCGGCACCAAACAGGGGTCATACCGGGGAGCTGTTTTTT. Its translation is CATSDAAPNRGHTGELFF.

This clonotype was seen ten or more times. The CDR3 DNA sequence: TGTGCCAGCTCACCAACGGGGGCAGATACGCAGTATTTT. As protein: CASSPTGADTQYF. The V call is TRBV18, the J call TRBJ2-3, with D perhaps matching TRBD2 (6 bases). Germline V lookup: CDR1 KGHSH, CDR2 LQKENI. This CDR3 contains 13 residues. V gave up 2 bases and J gave up 4 bases, with 7 bases separating them.

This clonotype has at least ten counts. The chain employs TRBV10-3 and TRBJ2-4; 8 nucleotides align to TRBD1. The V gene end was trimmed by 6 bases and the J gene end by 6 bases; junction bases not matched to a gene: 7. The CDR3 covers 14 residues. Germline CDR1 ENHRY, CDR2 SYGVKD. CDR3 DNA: TGTGCCATCAGATCGGACAGGGATGGAAACATTCAGTACTTC. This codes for CAIRSDRDGNIQYF.

Here the CDR3 DNA reads TGTGCCAGCAGTTTAGAGGGGGACTTAGCCAAAAACATTCAGTACTTC. Its translation: CASSLEGDLAKNIQYF. The chain links TRBV28 to TRBJ2-4, with D perhaps assigned TRBD1 or TRBD2 (6 bases each). Germline-derived CDR1 and CDR2 are MDHEN and SYDVKM. Trimming removed 2 bases at V and 0 bases at J, with 11 bases between. This CDR3 is built from 16 residues.

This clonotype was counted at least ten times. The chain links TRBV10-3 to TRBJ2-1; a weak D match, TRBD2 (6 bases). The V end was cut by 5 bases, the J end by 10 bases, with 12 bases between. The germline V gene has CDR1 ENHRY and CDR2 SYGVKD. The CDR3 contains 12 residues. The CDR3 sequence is CAISHSGREQFF. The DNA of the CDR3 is TGTGCCATCAGTCATAGCGGCAGAGAGCAGTTCTTC.

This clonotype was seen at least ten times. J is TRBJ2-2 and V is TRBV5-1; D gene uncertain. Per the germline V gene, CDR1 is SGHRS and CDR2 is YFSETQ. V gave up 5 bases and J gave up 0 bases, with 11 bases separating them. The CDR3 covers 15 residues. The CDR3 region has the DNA TGCGCCAGCAGTTTTGGACGATCGAACACCGGGGAGCTGTTTTTT. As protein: CASSFGRSNTGELFF.

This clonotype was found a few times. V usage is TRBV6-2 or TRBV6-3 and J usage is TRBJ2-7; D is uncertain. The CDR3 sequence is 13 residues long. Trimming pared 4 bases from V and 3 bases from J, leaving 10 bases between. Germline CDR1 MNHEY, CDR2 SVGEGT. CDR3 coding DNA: TGTGCCAGCAGTTTACAAGTACACTACGAGCAGTACGTC. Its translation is CASSLQVHYEQYV.

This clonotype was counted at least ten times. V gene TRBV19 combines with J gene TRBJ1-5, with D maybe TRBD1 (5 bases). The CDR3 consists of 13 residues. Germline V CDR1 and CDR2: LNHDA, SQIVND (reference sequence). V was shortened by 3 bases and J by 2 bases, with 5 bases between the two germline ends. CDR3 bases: TGTGCCAGTAGTATCAGGGGCAATCAGCCCCAGCATTTT. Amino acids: CASSIRGNQPQHF. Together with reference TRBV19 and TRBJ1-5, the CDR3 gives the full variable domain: DGGITQSPKYLFRKEGQNVTLSCEQNLNHDAMYWYRQDPGQGLRLIYYSQIVNDFQKGDIAEGYSVSREKKESFPLTVTSAQKNPTAFYLCASSIRGNQPQHFGDGTRLSIL.

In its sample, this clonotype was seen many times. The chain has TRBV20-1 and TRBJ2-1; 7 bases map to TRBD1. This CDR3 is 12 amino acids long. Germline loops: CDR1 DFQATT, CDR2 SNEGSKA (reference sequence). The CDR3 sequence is CGSSDRDNEQFF. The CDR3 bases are TGCGGATCTTCAGACAGGGACAATGAGCAGTTCTTC.

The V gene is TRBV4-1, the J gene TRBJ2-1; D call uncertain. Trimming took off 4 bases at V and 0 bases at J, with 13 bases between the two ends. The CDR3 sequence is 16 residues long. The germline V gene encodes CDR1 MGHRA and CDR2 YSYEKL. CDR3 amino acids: CASSLPDSPSYNEQFF. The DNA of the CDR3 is TGCGCCAGCAGCCTTCCAGACTCACCCTCCTACAATGAGCAGTTCTTC.

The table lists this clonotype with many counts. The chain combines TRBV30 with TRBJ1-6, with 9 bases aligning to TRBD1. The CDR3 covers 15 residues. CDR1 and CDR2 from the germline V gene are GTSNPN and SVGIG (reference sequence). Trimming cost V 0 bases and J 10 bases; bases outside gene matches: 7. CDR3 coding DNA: TGTGCCTGGAGTGTAAGAGGGACAGGGACCTCACCCCTCCACTTT. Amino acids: CAWSVRGTGTSPLHF.

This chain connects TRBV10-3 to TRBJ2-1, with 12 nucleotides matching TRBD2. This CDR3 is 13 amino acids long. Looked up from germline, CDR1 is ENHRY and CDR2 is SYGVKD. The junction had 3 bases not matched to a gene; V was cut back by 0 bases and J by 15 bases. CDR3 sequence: CAISESTSGGPFF. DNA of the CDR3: TGTGCCATCAGTGAGTCGACTAGCGGGGGTCCGTTCTTC.